The entry below gives a single T cell receptor beta chain sequence along with its context. Its antigen is still unknown. Per germline, CDR1 GTSNPN and CDR2 SVGIG (reference sequence). CDR3 length: 14 amino acids. V was clipped by 0 bases and J by 5 bases, with 13 bases between them. Template switching added a universal primer binding site, and final cDNA carried unique molecular identifiers. Via MiXCR, TCRdb re-called the 5' RACE reads, giving one row per CDR3 protein. This sample has about 720,000 distinct CDR3 sequences, with approximately 9% found just once. The sample belongs to a study of identical twins. Notes on the study in general: The presence of invariant MAIT and iNKT cells could partly confound analyses of zero-insertion sequences. High-abundance cord blood beta clonotypes had fewer insertions; memory repertoires showed none.

This sample was also put to use in a study of yellow fever vaccine responses in identical twins.

Sequencing used PBMCs. V gene TRBV30 combines with J gene TRBJ2-5; D is tentatively TRBD1 or TRBD2 (5 bases each). The receptor was isolated from a woman between 18 and 29 years old in good health. The CDR3 is CAWSVRQGAETQYF. CDR3 nucleotides: TGTGCCTGGAGTGTAAGGCAGGGAGCCGAGACCCAGTACTTC. Using reference TRBV30 and TRBJ2-5 for the parts outside the CDR3, the full variable domain is SQTIHQWPATLVQPVGSPLSLECTVEGTSNPNLYWYRQAAGRGLQLLFYSVGIGQISSEVPQNLSASRPQDRQFILSSKKLLLSDSGFYLCAWSVRQGAETQYFGPGTRLLVL.